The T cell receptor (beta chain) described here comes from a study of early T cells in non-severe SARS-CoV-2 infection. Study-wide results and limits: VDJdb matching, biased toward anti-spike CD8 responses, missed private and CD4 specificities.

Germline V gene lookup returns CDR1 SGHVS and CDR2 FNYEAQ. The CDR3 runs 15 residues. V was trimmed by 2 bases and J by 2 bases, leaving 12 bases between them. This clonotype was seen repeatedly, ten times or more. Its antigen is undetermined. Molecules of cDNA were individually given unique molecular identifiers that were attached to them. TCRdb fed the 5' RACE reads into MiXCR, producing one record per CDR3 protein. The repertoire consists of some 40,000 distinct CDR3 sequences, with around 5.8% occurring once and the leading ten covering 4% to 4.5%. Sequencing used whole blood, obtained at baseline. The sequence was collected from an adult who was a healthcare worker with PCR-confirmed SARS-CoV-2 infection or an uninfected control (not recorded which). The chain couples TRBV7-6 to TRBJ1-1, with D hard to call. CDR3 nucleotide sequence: TGTGCCAGCAGCTTACGCGTCAGTTCAAACACTGAAGCTTTCTTT. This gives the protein CASSLRVSSNTEAFF.